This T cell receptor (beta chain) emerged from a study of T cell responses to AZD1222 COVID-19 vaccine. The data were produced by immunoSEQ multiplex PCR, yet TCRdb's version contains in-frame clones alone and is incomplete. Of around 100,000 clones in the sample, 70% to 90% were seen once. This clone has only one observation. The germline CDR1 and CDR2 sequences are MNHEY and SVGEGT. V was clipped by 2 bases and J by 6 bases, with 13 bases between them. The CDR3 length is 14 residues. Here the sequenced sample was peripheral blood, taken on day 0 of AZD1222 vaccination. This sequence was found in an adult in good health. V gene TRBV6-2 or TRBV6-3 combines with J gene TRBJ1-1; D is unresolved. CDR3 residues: CASSYLSDGSEAFF. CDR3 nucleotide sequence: TGTGCCAGCAGTTACCTTTCCGACGGATCTGAAGCTTTCTTT.